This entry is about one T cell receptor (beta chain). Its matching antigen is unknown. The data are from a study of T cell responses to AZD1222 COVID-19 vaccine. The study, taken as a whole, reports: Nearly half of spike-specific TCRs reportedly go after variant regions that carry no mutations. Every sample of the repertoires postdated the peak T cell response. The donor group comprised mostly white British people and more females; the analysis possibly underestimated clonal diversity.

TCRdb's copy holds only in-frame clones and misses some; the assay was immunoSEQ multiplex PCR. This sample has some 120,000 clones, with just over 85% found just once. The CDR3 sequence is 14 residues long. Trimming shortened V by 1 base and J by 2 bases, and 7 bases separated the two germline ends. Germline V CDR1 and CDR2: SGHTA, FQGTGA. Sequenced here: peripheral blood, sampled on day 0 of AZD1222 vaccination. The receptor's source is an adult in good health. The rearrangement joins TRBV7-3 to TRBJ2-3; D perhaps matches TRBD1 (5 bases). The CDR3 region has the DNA TGTGCCAGCAGCTTAATGGACACCACAGATACGCAGTATTTT. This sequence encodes CASSLMDTTDTQYF.